Listed here are 20 T cell receptor beta chains from one sample, sequenced in a study of response to subunit inactivated influenza vaccine. In TCRdb, the RT-PCR reads were re-called with MiXCR into one record per CDR3 protein. Of more than 400,000 distinct CDR3 sequences listed, roughly 9.7% are singletons. Sequenced here: PBMCs from blood, sampled 45 days after vaccination. The receptors were sampled from a man between 50 and 59 years old who received an inactivated influenza vaccine.

This clonotype was seen only a few times. The chain employs TRBV12-3 or TRBV12-4 and TRBJ2-2; no reliable D call. This CDR3 is 13 amino acids long. Trimming left V 7 bases short and J 5 bases short, with 11 bases between. The DNA for the CDR3 is TGTGCCAGCACCCTCGCCAGGACCGGGGAGCTGTTTTTT. It translates to CASTLARTGELFF.

This clonotype was seen a handful of times. The V gene is TRBV20-1, the J gene TRBJ1-5, with 11 bases matching TRBD1. The germline CDR1 and CDR2 sequences are DFQATT and SNEGSKA (reference sequence). The V and J ends lost 6 bases and 5 bases, in that order; junction bases with no gene match: 3. The CDR3 covers 13 residues. CDR3 DNA sequence: TGCAGTGCACCGGGACAGGGGGATCAGCCCCAGCATTTT. This translates into CSAPGQGDQPQHF.

The chain recombines TRBV29-1 with TRBJ1-2; D call uncertain. Germline values: CDR1 SQVTM, CDR2 ANQGSEA. The CDR3 is 14 amino acids. The ends were cut back, 6 bases at V and 3 bases at J, with 17 bases in the middle. CDR3 nucleotide sequence: TGCAGCGTGGGCTTGGGCGGCGTCCACTATGGCTACACCTTC. This gives the protein CSVGLGGVHYGYTF.

The rearrangement joins TRBV10-3 to TRBJ1-3; TRBD1 aligns across 7 bases. The CDR3 spans 13 residues. Unmatched junction bases numbered 3, after V lost 4 bases and J lost 6 bases. Germline V gene data show CDR1 as ENHRY and CDR2 as SYGVKD. The CDR3 sequence is CAISADRLNTIYF. The DNA for the CDR3 is TGTGCCATCAGTGCGGACAGGTTAAACACCATATATTTT.

This clonotype was picked up many times. The V and J genes are TRBV2 and TRBJ1-5; 8 nucleotides agree with TRBD1. The germline V gene has CDR1 SNHLY and CDR2 FYNNEI. V was pared by 3 bases and J by 4 bases, with 5 bases of the junction left unmatched. The CDR3 covers 15 residues. CDR3 DNA: TGTGCCAGCAGTGAGTTGACAGGGGATAATCAGCCCCAGCATTTT. Protein sequence: CASSELTGDNQPQHF.

This clonotype was counted a few times. This sequence joins TRBV7-2 and TRBJ2-5; D is ambiguous. This CDR3 is built from 16 residues. V gave up 2 bases and J gave up 2 bases, with 15 bases separating them. Germline-derived CDR1 and CDR2 are SGHTA and FQGNSA. CDR3 loop: CASSLILISGQETQYF. Written as DNA, the CDR3 is TGTGCCAGCAGCTTAATATTGATTTCCGGTCAAGAGACCCAGTACTTC.

This clonotype was counted between two and nine times. This rearrangement joins TRBV25-1 to TRBJ1-2; a weak D match, TRBD1 (5 bases). The length of the CDR3 is 11 residues. The V gene lost 7 bases and the J gene lost 7 bases, with 10 bases spanning the gap. Germline assignment: CDR1 MGHDK and CDR2 SYGVNS. CDR3 amino acids: CASIGETGYTF. The CDR3 DNA reads TGTGCCAGCATAGGGGAGACTGGCTACACCTTC.

This clonotype occurred many times. The chain has TRBV4-1 and TRBJ1-5; possibly TRBD1 for D (5 bases). Germline-derived CDR1 and CDR2 are MGHRA and YSYEKL. There are 14 residues in the CDR3. V was shortened by 0 bases and J by 2 bases, with 5 bases between the two germline ends. CDR3: CASSQEQGNQPQHF. The CDR3 nucleotides are TGCGCCAGCAGCCAAGAACAGGGCAATCAGCCCCAGCATTTT.

The V gene is TRBV28, the J gene TRBJ2-1, with TRBD2 matching over 11 bases. This CDR3 has 18 residues. V lost 3 bases to trimming and J lost 2 bases; unmatched junction nucleotides: 9. CDR1 and CDR2 (germline): MDHEN, SYDVKM. CDR3 protein: CASSFGLAGAQAYNEQFF. CDR3 bases: TGTGCCAGCAGTTTCGGACTAGCGGGCGCTCAGGCCTACAATGAGCAGTTCTTC.

The genes are TRBV6-1 and TRBJ1-6; TRBD1 is a possible D gene (5 bases). Looked up from germline, CDR1 is MNHNS and CDR2 is SASEGT. The CDR3 runs to 13 residues. V gave up 6 bases and J gave up 9 bases, with 12 bases separating them. The CDR3 DNA is TGTGCCAGCAGAGGGCAGGGAGCTTCACCCCTCCACTTT. Translating gives CASRGQGASPLHF.

This clonotype was observed at least ten times. The CDR3 loop is CSADNLGATEAFF. The CDR3 coding sequence is TGCAGTGCTGATAACTTGGGGGCCACTGAAGCTTTCTTT. J is TRBJ1-1 and V is TRBV20-1; tentative D call: TRBD1 (6 bases). The V gene lost 5 bases and the J gene lost 4 bases, with 14 bases spanning the gap. The CDR3 has 13 amino acids. Germline-derived CDR1 and CDR2 are DFQATT and SNEGSKA (reference sequence).

The chain combines TRBV5-6 with TRBJ2-3; 15 bases fit TRBD2. Per the germline V gene, CDR1 is SGHDT and CDR2 is YYEEEE. V dropped 0 bases and J dropped 6; count of bases not matched to a gene: 8. The length of the CDR3 is 18 residues. The CDR3, as DNA: TGTGCCAGCAGCTTGGTTTTTGGACTAGCGGGAGGGCCGGATACGCAGTATTTT. As protein: CASSLVFGLAGGPDTQYF.

This clonotype was counted a few times. The V gene is TRBV11-2, the J gene TRBJ2-5; 7 bases agree with TRBD2. The V segment lost 6 bases and the J segment 4 bases; nucleotides outside the gene matches: 8. The CDR3 length is 14 residues. Germline CDR1 reads SGHAT; CDR2 reads FQNNGV. The CDR3 nucleotides read TGTGCCAGCAGGCCCCCCGGGAGGCGAGAGACCCAGTACTTC. Residues: CASRPPGRRETQYF.

The chain employs TRBV29-1 and TRBJ2-7; D may be TRBD2 (7 bases). V dropped 6 bases and J dropped 0 bases, with 12 bases sitting between them. The V gene's germline CDR1 is SQVTM and CDR2 ANQGSEA. This CDR3 contains 13 residues. The CDR3 DNA is TGCAGCGTGCGCGGGGGCTTCTCCTACGAGCAGTACTTC. Protein: CSVRGGFSYEQYF.

This clonotype has just a few counts. The gene calls are TRBV4-3 and TRBJ1-6; 12 bases are a match to TRBD1. V dropped 1 base and J dropped 10; count of bases not matched to a gene: 5. Germline-derived CDR1 and CDR2 are LGHNA and YSLEER. The CDR3 covers 16 residues. CDR3 protein: CASSQAGQGARSPLHF. The DNA of the CDR3 is TGCGCCAGCAGCCAAGCGGGACAGGGGGCTCGGTCACCCCTCCACTTT.

This clonotype occurred many times. The V gene is TRBV20-1, the J gene TRBJ2-2; D tentatively reads TRBD1 or TRBD2 (6 bases each). Trimming took 4 bases from V and 2 from J, leaving 14 bases between them. Germline V lookup: CDR1 DFQATT, CDR2 SNEGSKA (reference sequence). The length of the CDR3 is 15 residues. CDR3 residues: CSAIDRRGNTGELFF. The CDR3 nucleotides are TGCAGTGCTATTGACAGGCGGGGTAACACCGGGGAGCTGTTTTTT.

This clonotype showed up just a few times. CDR3 nucleotide sequence: TGCGCCAGCAGCCCCGGGTTTGGACTCCCCAACGAGCAGTACTTC. Its translation: CASSPGFGLPNEQYF. J is TRBJ2-7 and V is TRBV4-3; TRBD2 is a possible D gene (5 bases). Germline assignment: CDR1 LGHNA and CDR2 YSLEER. The V gene lost 4 bases and the J gene lost 5 bases, with 18 bases spanning the gap. CDR3 length: 15 residues.

The table lists this clonotype with many counts. The chain couples TRBV9 to TRBJ2-1, with 10 bases aligning to TRBD2. The CDR3 sequence is 17 residues long. The germline V gene has CDR1 SGDLS and CDR2 YYNGEE. The junction had 7 bases not matched to a gene; V was cut back by 4 bases and J by 0 bases. The CDR3 DNA reads TGTGCCAGCAGCTCTGGACTAGCGGCGAGCTCCTACAATGAGCAGTTCTTC. It codes for CASSSGLAASSYNEQFF.

J is TRBJ2-2 and V is TRBV12-3 or TRBV12-4; D not certain. V shed 5 bases and J shed 5 bases, with 15 bases lying between them. CDR3 size: 15 residues. The CDR3 is CASSLHSLGTGELFF. Here the CDR3 DNA reads TGTGCCAGCAGTCTCCATTCCCTAGGGACCGGGGAGCTGTTTTTT.

By share, this clonotype counts as medium-sized. The rearrangement joins TRBV12-3 or TRBV12-4 to TRBJ2-5, with D possibly being TRBD2 (5 bases). V dropped 3 bases and J dropped 2 bases, with 13 bases sitting between them. The CDR3 has 15 residues. CDR3 nucleotide sequence: TGTGCCAGCAGTTTGGCGAGCGGTGCGCAAGAGACCCAGTACTTC. Protein sequence: CASSLASGAQETQYF.